This T cell receptor beta chain is from a study of control samples from healthy donors and cancer patients. Clones were read by immunoSEQ multiplex PCR, and TCRdb kept only the in-frame ones, dropping some. The table lists about 61,000 clones, around 87% of them singletons. Germline CDR1 is MNHEY and CDR2 is SVGAGI. The CDR3 loop spans 12 amino acids. The V and J ends lost 7 bases and 6 bases respectively, with 10 bases between them. This rearrangement joins TRBV6-5 to TRBJ2-1, with a weak D call TRBD1 (6 bases). This TCR was sampled from a man aged 55 to 70 with colorectal cancer. Sequencing used PBMCs. The CDR3 DNA follows: TGTGCCAGCAATTCAGGGGCCAATGAGCAGTTCTTC. Its protein product is CASNSGANEQFF.